These 29 T cell receptor beta chains share one sample of origin, sequenced in a study of cytomegalovirus exposure and HLA in healthy donors. A multiplex PCR was run with 60 Vbeta primers and 13 Jbeta primers. TCRdb's copy holds only in-frame clones and misses some; the assay was immunoSEQ multiplex PCR. The sample lists approximately 190,000 clones; around 84% were seen once. The specimen was PBMCs. Receptors were obtained from a middle-aged man in good health and CMV-seropositive.

Only a few counts were recorded for this clone. The CDR3 sequence is CSYSLTGGWSEAFF. The DNA of the CDR3 is TGCAGCTATTCCCTCACAGGGGGCTGGTCTGAAGCTTTCTTT. J is TRBJ1-1 and V is TRBV29-1; 9 bases match TRBD1. Trimming cost V 8 bases and J 6 bases; bases outside gene matches: 13. The V gene's germline CDR1 is SQVTM and CDR2 ANQGSEA. There are 14 residues in the CDR3.

J is TRBJ2-1 and V is TRBV28, with a weak D call TRBD2 (5 bases). In germline, CDR1 is MDHEN, CDR2 SYDVKM. V was trimmed by 8 bases and J by 0 bases, leaving 20 bases between them. The CDR3 loop spans 17 amino acids. The DNA of the CDR3 is TGTGCCAGCGGAGGTGAGACCCCCGGAAGCTCCTACAATGAGCAGTTCTTC. This translates into CASGGETPGSSYNEQFF.

This chain links TRBV7-8 with TRBJ2-7, with D tentatively TRBD1 (5 bases). CDR1 is SGHVS, CDR2 FQNEAQ, per germline. The CDR3 has 14 residues. Deletions cut 7 bases from V and 0 bases from J, with 13 bases between. The chain's CDR3 is CASTQTVSSYEQYF. DNA of the CDR3: TGTGCCAGCACCCAGACAGTTAGCTCCTACGAGCAGTACTTC.

This clone appeared a few times. The rearrangement uses TRBV5-4 and TRBJ1-1; D is possibly TRBD1 (5 bases). Germline loops: CDR1 SGHNT, CDR2 YYREEE (reference sequence). V lost 2 bases and J 5 bases, leaving 13 bases between the germline ends. This CDR3 comprises 14 residues. DNA for the CDR3: TGTGCCAGCAGCTTACGGCAGGGTGGAACTGAAGCTTTCTTT. Protein: CASSLRQGGTEAFF.

This clone has only one observation. J is TRBJ2-6 and V is TRBV2, with D perhaps matching TRBD1 (5 bases). Trimming cost V 6 bases and J 0 bases, with 18 bases left between them. The CDR3 runs to 18 residues. From germline, CDR1 is SNHLY and CDR2 FYNNEI. The CDR3 DNA follows: TGTGCCAGCAGCCCGCAAAGGCAGGGAAGCTCTGGGGCCAACGTCCTGACTTTC. This encodes CASSPQRQGSSGANVLTF.

This chain connects TRBV7-9 to TRBJ2-1, with 8 bases aligning to TRBD2. Looked up from germline, CDR1 is SEHNR and CDR2 is FQNEAQ (reference sequence). CDR3 length equals 16 residues. The J segment lost 3 bases and the V segment lost 5 bases, leaving 9 bases of the junction unmatched. Here the CDR3 reads CASSKKIAGRYNEQFF. DNA for the CDR3: TGTGCCAGCAGCAAAAAAATAGCGGGACGCTACAATGAGCAGTTCTTC.

The chain joins TRBV10-3 to TRBJ1-2; 9 nucleotides agree with TRBD1. CDR3 size: 13 residues. Trimming took 5 bases from V and 8 from J; bases not matched to a gene: 6. Germline V gives CDR1 ENHRY, CDR2 SYGVKD. Here the CDR3 DNA reads TGTGCCATCAGTATACAGGGGGCTGGGGGCTACACCTTC. This sequence encodes CAISIQGAGGYTF.

V is TRBV5-1 and J is TRBJ2-2; possible D gene TRBD2, 6 bases. The CDR3 runs to 14 residues. Germline CDR1 SGHRS, CDR2 YFSETQ. V gave up 0 bases and J gave up 5 bases, with 8 bases separating them. The CDR3 nucleotides are TGCGCCAGCAGCTTGGGCCGGGGGACCGGGGAGCTGTTTTTT. Its protein product is CASSLGRGTGELFF.

CDR3 sequence reads: CASSERFLNRGDQPQHF. The CDR3 DNA is TGTGCCAGCAGTGAACGGTTTTTAAACAGGGGAGATCAGCCCCAGCATTTT. The rearrangement links TRBV6-1 to TRBJ1-5; TRBD1 matches at 7 bases. The CDR3 sequence is 17 residues long. Germline assignment: CDR1 MNHNS and CDR2 SASEGT. With 2 bases clipped from V and 5 bases from J, the junction kept 12 bases outside the gene matches.

The gene calls are TRBV7-9 and TRBJ1-1; D is uncertain. Per the germline V gene, CDR1 is SEHNR and CDR2 is FQNEAQ (reference sequence). V lost 1 base and J lost 4, with 10 bases in between. The CDR3 contains 14 residues. The CDR3 loop reads CASSLERASTEAFF. CDR3 in DNA: TGTGCCAGCAGCTTAGAGAGGGCTAGCACTGAAGCTTTCTTT.

A few counts support this clone. The chain is built from TRBV4-1 and TRBJ2-5; 9 nucleotides agree with TRBD1. The DNA end is more similar to TRBJ2-7, so the J call may be wrong. The CDR3 consists of 16 residues. Germline V gives CDR1 MGHRA, CDR2 YSYEKL. The DNA for the CDR3 is TGCGCCAGCAGCCAAATAAGGGGACAGGGCGCCAACGAGCAGTACTTC. This translates into CASSQIRGQGANEQYF.

V usage is TRBV6-1 and J usage is TRBJ2-7; 7 bases are a match to TRBD1. There are 15 residues in the CDR3. V shed 6 bases, J shed 3 bases, and the junction held 11 bases outside the gene matches. Per germline, CDR1 MNHNS and CDR2 SASEGT. Here the CDR3 reads CASRAQDRAYYEQYF. The DNA for the CDR3 is TGTGCCAGCAGAGCGCAAGACAGGGCCTACTACGAGCAGTACTTC.

This clone was detected once. V and J are TRBV7-6 and TRBJ1-4; D ambiguous. The CDR3 is 17 residues long. V lost 0 bases to trimming and J lost 4 bases, with 15 bases between them. CDR1 and CDR2 from the germline V gene are SGHVS and FNYEAQ. The CDR3, as DNA: TGTGCCAGCAGCTTAGCGGTGGGCAGGCATATTAATGAAAAACTGTTTTTT. Amino acid sequence: CASSLAVGRHINEKLFF.

This clone was recorded once. The chain combines TRBV5-1 with TRBJ1-1; D is uncertain. This CDR3 is 14 amino acids long. Germline assignment: CDR1 SGHRS and CDR2 YFSETQ. Trimming stripped 0 bases from V and 4 bases from J, with 10 bases between. The CDR3 protein is CASSLDGGSTEAFF. DNA of the CDR3: TGCGCCAGCAGCTTGGATGGAGGGAGCACTGAAGCTTTCTTT.

The chain has TRBV19 and TRBJ1-5; D is uncertain. Germline-derived CDR1 and CDR2 are LNHDA and SQIVND (reference sequence). This CDR3 contains 14 residues. Trimming took off 2 bases at V and 11 bases at J, with 16 bases between the two ends. CDR3 nucleotide sequence: TGTGCCAGTAGTATATTGGAGGGCAAGGGTTCCCAGCATTTT. Translating it yields CASSILEGKGSQHF.

The gene calls are TRBV5-1 and TRBJ1-1; D is possibly TRBD1 (5 bases). Deletions cut 4 bases from V and 4 bases from J, with 14 bases between. Germline loops: CDR1 SGHRS, CDR2 YFSETQ. This CDR3 region has 14 residues. CDR3 nucleotides: TGCGCCAGCAGCCGGCAGACAGCCGTCACTGAAGCTTTCTTT. Protein: CASSRQTAVTEAFF. The complete variable domain, with remaining parts taken from reference TRBV5-1 and TRBJ1-1, reads KAGVTQTPRYLIKTRGQQVTLSCSPISGHRSVSWYQQTPGQGLQFLFEYFSETQRNKGNFPGRFSGRQFSNSRSEMNVSTLELGDSALYLCASSRQTAVTEAFFGQGTRLTVV.

The J gene is TRBJ2-7, the V gene TRBV7-2; TRBD2 agrees at 8 bases. Germline values: CDR1 SGHTA, CDR2 FQGNSA. The junction had 7 bases not matched to a gene; V was cut back by 0 bases and J by 3 bases. The CDR3 runs 16 residues. As DNA, the CDR3 is TGTGCCAGCAGCTTAGCCGGGAGGGGCTACCGCTACGAGCAGTACTTC. This codes for CASSLAGRGYRYEQYF. Together with reference TRBV7-2 and TRBJ2-7, the CDR3 gives the full variable domain: GAGVSQSPSNKVTEKGKDVELRCDPISGHTALYWYRQSLGQGLEFLIYFQGNSAPDKSGLPSDRFSAERTGGSVSTLTIQRTQQEDSAVYLCASSLAGRGYRYEQYFGPGTRLTVT.

V gene TRBV5-4 combines with J gene TRBJ2-1; weak D call: TRBD2 (6 bases). The V and J ends lost 2 bases and 0 bases respectively, with 12 bases between them. The length of the CDR3 is 16 residues. Germline lookup yields CDR1 SGHNT and CDR2 YYREEE (reference sequence). In nucleotides, the CDR3 is TGTGCCAGCAGCTTTAAACTAGCCGACTCCTACAATGAGCAGTTCTTC. Amino acid sequence: CASSFKLADSYNEQFF.

The rearrangement joins TRBV18 to TRBJ1-6, with D possibly TRBD1 on 6 matching bases. V shed 2 bases and J shed 10 bases, with 18 bases lying between them. This CDR3 has 16 amino acids. CDR1 is KGHSH and CDR2 is LQKENI in the germline V gene. The CDR3 DNA is TGTGCCAGCTCACCATTCGACAACAGGGTGGGCTCACCCCTCCACTTT. Protein sequence: CASSPFDNRVGSPLHF.

This clone came up a few times. CDR3 bases: TGTGCCAGCAGTTTAGCGGGGGCGCGAAGAGATACGCAGTATTTT. Its translation is CASSLAGARRDTQYF. The chain combines TRBV28 with TRBJ2-3; weak D call: TRBD2 (7 bases). Germline V CDR1 and CDR2: MDHEN, SYDVKM. V gave up 2 bases and J gave up 5 bases, with 14 bases separating them. This CDR3 has 15 residues.

For the CDR3, the DNA is TGTGCCAGCAGCCCCCAAAGGACTCTAGACAGGACCGGGGAGCTGTTTTTT. The encoded protein is CASSPQRTLDRTGELFF. This chain uses TRBV9 with TRBJ2-2; possible D gene TRBD1, 6 bases. V was shortened by 4 bases and J by 5 bases, with 21 bases between the two germline ends. The CDR3 covers 17 residues. CDR1 and CDR2 (germline): SGDLS, YYNGEE.

V gene TRBV28 combines with J gene TRBJ2-2, with D maybe TRBD2 (7 bases). Per germline, CDR1 MDHEN and CDR2 SYDVKM. This CDR3 contains 15 residues. V lost 7 bases, J lost 0 bases, and 12 bases lay in between. The CDR3: CASTPGGANTGELFF. The CDR3 coding sequence is TGTGCCAGCACCCCGGGGGGCGCGAACACCGGGGAGCTGTTTTTT.

In this sample, this clone turned up once. The chain links TRBV7-3 to TRBJ2-1; TRBD1 aligns across 7 bases. V trimming: 3 bases; J trimming: 4 bases; junction bases outside the gene matches: 6. Germline CDR1 reads SGHTA; CDR2 reads FQGTGA. The CDR3 has 15 residues. The CDR3 reads CASSFGQAEYNEQFF. CDR3 nucleotides: TGTGCCAGCAGCTTCGGACAGGCTGAATACAATGAGCAGTTCTTC.

V is TRBV4-2 and J is TRBJ2-3; 11 bases are shared with TRBD2. The CDR3 covers 15 residues. Germline V gene sequence: CDR1 LGHNA, CDR2 YNFKEQ. J was trimmed by 3 bases and V by 6 bases; bases with no gene match: 5. CDR3 sequence: CASSQTSGKTDTQYF. In nucleotides, the CDR3 is TGTGCCAGCAGTCAGACTAGCGGGAAGACAGATACGCAGTATTTT.

This rearrangement joins TRBV30 to TRBJ1-1; D uncertain. Trimming cost V 5 bases and J 3 bases, with 16 bases left between them. The CDR3 sequence is 14 residues long. Germline-derived CDR1 and CDR2 are GTSNPN and SVGIG (reference sequence). The CDR3 loop is CAWGMKVLDTEAFF. CDR3 sequence (DNA): TGTGCCTGGGGCATGAAAGTCCTGGACACTGAAGCTTTCTTT.

Remarks on this clone: Other DNA sequences in the same sample also yield this CDR3. The rearrangement links TRBV7-3 to TRBJ2-1, with a possible D match to TRBD2 (5 bases). V lost 4 bases, J lost 6 bases, and 7 bases lay in between. Germline CDR1 SGHTA, CDR2 FQGTGA. The CDR3 has 12 residues. The CDR3 DNA reads TGTGCCAGCAGCTCTGGAGGCAATGAGCAGTTCTTC. Translation gives CASSSGGNEQFF.

This clone was detected a few times. The V and J genes are TRBV5-1 and TRBJ2-6, with 8 bases identical to TRBD1. The germline V gene encodes CDR1 SGHRS and CDR2 YFSETQ. Trimming removed 2 bases from V and 2 bases from J; junction bases left unmatched: 6. This CDR3 is built from 17 residues. The CDR3 DNA is TGCGCCAGCAGCTTAGGACAGGGCACCCCTGGGGCCAACGTCCTGACTTTC. This sequence encodes CASSLGQGTPGANVLTF.

The rearrangement joins TRBV7-3 to TRBJ2-1; 10 bases are shared with TRBD1. CDR1 SGHTA and CDR2 FQGTGA come from the germline V gene. Trimming at V came to 4 bases and at J to 8 bases, leaving 8 bases not matched to a gene. CDR3 length: 15 amino acids. In DNA, the CDR3 is TGTGCCAGCAGCTCGCCGGGACAGGGGAACGATGAGCAGTTCTTC. This sequence encodes CASSSPGQGNDEQFF.

The chain uses TRBV7-9 and TRBJ2-7, with D tentatively TRBD2 (6 bases). The germline V and J ends were trimmed by 5 bases and 4 bases, with 24 bases remaining between them. From germline, CDR1 is SEHNR and CDR2 FQNEAQ (reference sequence). The CDR3 sequence is 17 residues long. The CDR3 loop reads CASSLFTSTRGEYEQYF. CDR3 nucleotide sequence: TGTGCCAGCAGCCTCTTCACTAGCACTAGGGGAGAATACGAGCAGTACTTC.